These 21 T cell receptor beta chains share one sample of origin, sequenced in a study of shared clonotypes between healthy human individuals. Repertoires were generated with immunoSEQ multiplex PCR, while TCRdb's copy carries only in-frame clones and drops some. The sample lists 550,000 to 850,000 clones, about two thirds occurring once. Sequencing was carried out using memory CD4+ T cells sorted from blood. Subset in this sample: CD45RA-negative fraction. The receptor source for this set is a woman aged 30 to 39 in good health.

V usage is TRBV5-1 and J usage is TRBJ1-1; no clear D. Germline V gene lookup returns CDR1 SGHRS and CDR2 YFSETQ. The CDR3 contains 15 residues. V lost 4 bases, J lost 0 bases, and 13 bases lay in between. The CDR3 reads CASSPLPGLNTEAFF. The CDR3 region has the DNA TGCGCCAGCAGCCCCCTACCCGGGTTGAACACTGAAGCTTTCTTT.

V and J are TRBV15 and TRBJ2-5; no definite D call. Looked up from germline, CDR1 is LNHNV and CDR2 is YYDKDF (reference sequence). Trimming took 0 bases from V and 4 from J, leaving 12 bases between them. CDR3 length equals 15 residues. The CDR3 region is CATSRDTHGGETQYF. The CDR3 DNA sequence: TGTGCCACCAGCAGAGATACACACGGTGGAGAGACCCAGTACTTC.

This clone has a single count. As DNA, the CDR3 is TGTGCCAGCAGCTTGAGCACAGGGGGCAGAAATCAGCCCCAGCATTTT. It codes for CASSLSTGGRNQPQHF. V is TRBV11-2 and J is TRBJ1-5, with 9 nucleotides matching TRBD1. Per germline, CDR1 SGHAT and CDR2 FQNNGV. J lost 4 bases, V lost 3 bases, and 7 bases had no gene match. The CDR3 runs to 16 residues.

The gene calls are TRBV18 and TRBJ2-7; D is perhaps TRBD1 or TRBD2 (5 bases each). This CDR3 is 14 amino acids long. CDR1 and CDR2 (germline): KGHSH, LQKENI. The V end was cut by 6 bases, the J end by 2 bases, with 14 bases between. In DNA form, the CDR3 reads TGTGCCAGCTCCCCGAGGGCGGACACCTACGAGCAGTACTTC. As protein: CASSPRADTYEQYF.

This clone has more than one count but fewer than ten. V usage is TRBV10-3 and J usage is TRBJ1-5, with 9 bases identical to TRBD1. The CDR3 spans 15 residues. Germline V gives CDR1 ENHRY, CDR2 SYGVKD. V shed 6 bases and J 5 bases; nucleotides not matched to a gene: 8. The CDR3 region is CAISLGQGIDQPQHF. The CDR3 coding sequence is TGTGCCATCAGCTTGGGACAGGGAATCGATCAGCCCCAGCATTTT.

V is TRBV28 and J is TRBJ2-5, with 10 bases identical to TRBD1. This CDR3 contains 17 residues. Trimming removed 5 bases from V and 1 base from J; junction bases left unmatched: 10. The germline CDR1 and CDR2 sequences are MDHEN and SYDVKM. The CDR3 coding sequence is TGTGCCAGCAGTGGGACAGGGGTCGGGGCTTTCCAAGAGACCCAGTACTTC. Translating gives CASSGTGVGAFQETQYF.

The V gene is TRBV5-1, the J gene TRBJ2-1; D might be TRBD2 (6 bases). Trimming shortened V by 4 bases and J by 1 base, and 12 bases separated the two germline ends. CDR1 and CDR2 from the germline V gene are SGHRS and YFSETQ. The CDR3 totals 15 residues. The CDR3 DNA reads as TGCGCCAGCAGCAAAGATAGCGGTTCCTACAATGAGCAGTTCTTC. It is translated as CASSKDSGSYNEQFF.

The rearrangement links TRBV5-6 to TRBJ2-1; D uncertain. Germline V gene data show CDR1 as SGHDT and CDR2 as YYEEEE. This CDR3 comprises 14 residues. Trimming removed 7 bases from V and 5 bases from J, with 16 bases in between. CDR3 nucleotides: TGTGCCAGCCTCCAGTGGGCGGTTAACAATGAGCAGTTCTTC. Protein: CASLQWAVNNEQFF.

This clone was detected a few times. J is TRBJ2-3 and V is TRBV7-2; the D is unclear. Germline V CDR1 and CDR2: SGHTA, FQGNSA. The V gene lost 7 bases and the J gene lost 0 bases, with 17 bases spanning the gap. CDR3 size: 16 residues. The CDR3 sequence is CASIASLGTSTDTQYF. The CDR3 DNA reads TGTGCCAGCATCGCGAGTTTGGGCACCAGCACAGATACGCAGTATTTT.

Comment on this clone: A read error may be the cause here, since a much bigger clone is one base away. This sample also contains other DNA sequences that code for the same CDR3. This sequence joins TRBV5-1 and TRBJ2-1, with TRBD2 matching 7 bases. The CDR3 totals 15 residues. In germline, CDR1 is SGHRS, CDR2 YFSETQ. Unmatched junction bases numbered 4, after V lost 0 bases and J lost 4 bases. The CDR3 sequence is CASSLASGNYNEQFF. CDR3 nucleotide sequence: TGCGCCAGCAGCTTGGCTAGCGGAAATTACAATGAGCAGTTCTTC.

The rearrangement joins TRBV5-1 to TRBJ2-5; TRBD1 agrees at 7 bases. The CDR3 sequence is 13 residues long. Looked up from germline, CDR1 is SGHRS and CDR2 is YFSETQ. With V trimmed by 3 bases and J by 4 bases, 3 bases remained unmatched. CDR3 in amino acids: CASSYGQVETQYF. DNA of the CDR3: TGCGCCAGCAGCTACGGACAGGTAGAGACCCAGTACTTC.

For this clone: The sample contains more than one DNA sequence encoding this CDR3. The rearrangement joins TRBV30 to TRBJ1-5, with 8 bases matching TRBD1. The V gene end was trimmed by 1 base and the J gene end by 4 bases; junction bases not matched to a gene: 0. The CDR3 extends over 13 amino acids. Germline CDR1 and CDR2: GTSNPN and SVGIG (reference sequence). This CDR3 is CAWSGQGNQPQHF. The DNA of the CDR3 is TGTGCCTGGAGTGGACAGGGGAATCAGCCCCAGCATTTT.

The genes are TRBV29-1 and TRBJ2-2, with a weak D call TRBD1 (5 bases). This CDR3 contains 15 residues. Germline lookup yields CDR1 SQVTM and CDR2 ANQGSEA. V lost 5 bases, J lost 1 base, and 14 bases lay in between. This CDR3 is CSVKTDRQNTGELFF. CDR3 DNA sequence: TGCAGCGTTAAAACCGACAGACAGAACACCGGGGAGCTGTTTTTT.

V and J are TRBV2 and TRBJ1-1, with 7 positions matching TRBD1. V lost 5 bases, J lost 1 base, and 7 bases stayed unmatched. The CDR3 is 15 residues long. Germline CDR1 and CDR2: SNHLY and FYNNEI. CDR3 in DNA: TGTGCCAGCAGTATAAACGGACAGGCGAACACTGAAGCTTTCTTT. It is translated as CASSINGQANTEAFF.

The CDR3 loop is CASSPLAGVSEQYF. CDR3 nucleotides: TGTGCCAGCAGTCCGCTAGCGGGAGTCTCCGAGCAGTACTTC. The genes are TRBV25-1 and TRBJ2-7; 10 bases are a match to TRBD2. Unmatched junction bases numbered 7, after V lost 5 bases and J lost 6 bases. Germline CDR1 reads MGHDK; CDR2 reads SYGVNS. This CDR3 is 14 amino acids long.

The chain has TRBV2 and TRBJ2-5; a possible D gene is TRBD1 (7 bases). The ends were cut back, 6 bases at V and 3 bases at J, with 14 bases in the middle. The CDR3 is 14 amino acids. CDR1 and CDR2 (germline): SNHLY, FYNNEI. CDR3 in amino acids: CASSAQGGEETQYF. The CDR3 bases are TGTGCCAGCAGCGCCCAGGGGGGAGAAGAGACCCAGTACTTC. Full variable domain (rest looked up from reference TRBV2 and TRBJ2-5): EPEVTQTPSHQVTQMGQEVILRCVPISNHLYFYWYRQILGQKVEFLVSFYNNEISEKSEIFDDQFSVERPDGSNFTLKIRSTKLEDSAMYFCASSAQGGEETQYFGPGTRLLVL.

This clone was seen a few times. The rearrangement joins TRBV2 to TRBJ2-1; 9 bases fit TRBD2. The V gene's germline CDR1 is SNHLY and CDR2 FYNNEI. The CDR3 has 14 residues. V was clipped by 6 bases and J by 4 bases; unmatched bases: 4. CDR3 DNA sequence: TGTGCCAGCAGGGAGACTAGCGGTTACAATGAGCAGTTCTTC. It yields the protein CASRETSGYNEQFF.

The rearrangement joins TRBV19 to TRBJ1-1; a weak D match, TRBD1 (5 bases). This CDR3 contains 13 residues. Trimming took off 9 bases at V and 2 bases at J, with 13 bases between the two ends. Germline lookup yields CDR1 LNHDA and CDR2 SQIVND (reference sequence). The CDR3 is CASSLGENTEAFF. CDR3 DNA: TGTGCCAGCAGCTTGGGGGAAAACACTGAAGCTTTCTTT.

This chain joins TRBV14 and TRBJ2-3; TRBD1 is a possible D gene (5 bases). Germline CDR1 and CDR2: SGHDN and FVKESK. V lost 4 bases and J 3 bases, leaving 11 bases between the germline ends. The CDR3 covers 14 residues. The CDR3 bases are TGTGCCAGCAGCCTAGGGGAAGGGACAGATACGCAGTATTTT. It is translated as CASSLGEGTDTQYF. The full variable domain, in which reference TRBV14 and TRBJ2-3 provide the parts outside the CDR3, is EAGVTQFPSHSVIEKGQTVTLRCDPISGHDNLYWYRRVMGKEIKFLLHFVKESKQDESGMPNNRFLAERTGGTYSTLKVQPAELEDSGVYFCASSLGEGTDTQYFGPGTRLTVL.

This clone was counted at least ten times. The V and J genes are TRBV30 and TRBJ2-5; 12 positions agree with TRBD1. Germline CDR1 GTSNPN, CDR2 SVGIG (reference sequence). CDR3 size: 12 residues. The V and J ends lost 8 bases and 3 bases, in that order; junction bases with no gene match: 1. The CDR3 is CAGTGGKETQYF. Here the CDR3 DNA reads TGTGCCGGGACAGGGGGCAAAGAGACCCAGTACTTC.

J is TRBJ2-3 and V is TRBV2; D perhaps matches TRBD2 (6 bases). Germline V CDR1 and CDR2: SNHLY, FYNNEI. The V and J ends lost 3 bases and 4 bases respectively, with 11 bases between them. The CDR3 length is 14 residues. The CDR3 region has the DNA TGTGCCAGCAGTGAGGCCTCGGGAGCAGATACGCAGTATTTT. Protein sequence: CASSEASGADTQYF.